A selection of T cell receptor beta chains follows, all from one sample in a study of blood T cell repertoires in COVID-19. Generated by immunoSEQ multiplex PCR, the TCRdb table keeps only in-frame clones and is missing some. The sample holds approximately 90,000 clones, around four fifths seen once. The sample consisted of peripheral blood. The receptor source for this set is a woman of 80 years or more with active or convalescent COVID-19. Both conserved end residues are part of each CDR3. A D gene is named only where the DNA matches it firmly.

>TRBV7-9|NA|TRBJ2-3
TGTGCCAGCAGCCCCTTCTTCGGGGTGGAGGATACGCAGTATTTT
CASSPFFGVEDTQYF
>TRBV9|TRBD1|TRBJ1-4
TGTGCCAGCAGCGTAGGAGGACAGGGTGGAGAAAAACTGTTTTTT
CASSVGGQGGEKLFF
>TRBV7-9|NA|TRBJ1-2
TGTGCCAGCAGCTTAGTCCAGGGAAATGGCTACACCTTC
CASSLVQGNGYTF
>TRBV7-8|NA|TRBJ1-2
TGTGCCAGCAGCTTAGTTGGAGGGGAGTTTAACTATGGCTACACCTTC
CASSLVGGEFNYGYTF
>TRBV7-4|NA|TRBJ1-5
TGTGCCAGCAGCTTAGTGTGGGGGCCTCAGCCCCAGCATTTT
CASSLVWGPQPQHF
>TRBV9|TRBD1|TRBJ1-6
TGTGCCAGCAGCGTGGACAGGGAACCCTATAATTCACCCCTCCACTTT
CASSVDREPYNSPLHF
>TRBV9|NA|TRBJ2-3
TGTGCCAGCAGCCCGGGCGGGACAGATACGCAGTATTTT
CASSPGGTDTQYF
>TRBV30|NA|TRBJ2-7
TGTGCCTGGAGTAGGGGCGGATCCTCCTACGAGCAGTACTTC
CAWSRGGSSYEQYF
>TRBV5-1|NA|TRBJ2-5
TGCGCCAGCAGCTTGGCGGGATCACAAGAGACCCAGTACTTC
CASSLAGSQETQYF
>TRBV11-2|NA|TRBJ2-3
TGTGCCAGCAGCCCCTCCCCTTACTCTAGGTCTACGCAGTATTTT
CASSPSPYSRSTQYF
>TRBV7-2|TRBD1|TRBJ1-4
TGTGCCAGCAGCCCTAGGGCAGGGGGCGGTTCATATGAAAAACTGTTTTTT
CASSPRAGGGSYEKLFF
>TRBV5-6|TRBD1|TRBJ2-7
TGTGCCAGCCGGCCCGGGACAGGGGCCCTACTCTCCTACGAGCAGTACTTC
CASRPGTGALLSYEQYF
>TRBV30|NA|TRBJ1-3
TGTGCCTGGAGCTCAGGGCCGAGGAACACCATATATTTT
CAWSSGPRNTIYF